This TCR beta chain comes out of a study of blood T cell repertoires in COVID-19. About the research overall: Both acute and convalescent COVID-19 samples were obtained from the United States, Italy and Spain. Sources were T cells, B-cell-depleted T cells, or PBMCs; the material itself was cDNA or gDNA.

CDR1 is MNHNS, CDR2 SASEGT, per germline. V lost 1 base to trimming and J lost 3 bases; unmatched junction nucleotides: 5. CDR3 size: 15 residues. This clone showed up just once. The repertoire was sequenced with immunoSEQ multiplex PCR; TCRdb's copy has only in-frame clones and lacks some. The sample shows tens of thousands of clones, about 81% of them seen only once. The sequence was obtained from a man aged 50 to 59 with acute or convalescent COVID-19. The gene calls are TRBV6-1 and TRBJ1-1, with 7 positions matching TRBD1. The sequenced material came from peripheral blood. CDR3 bases: TGTGCCAGCAGTGAAGGAAACAGGGGATACACTGAAGCTTTCTTT. Its protein is CASSEGNRGYTEAFF.